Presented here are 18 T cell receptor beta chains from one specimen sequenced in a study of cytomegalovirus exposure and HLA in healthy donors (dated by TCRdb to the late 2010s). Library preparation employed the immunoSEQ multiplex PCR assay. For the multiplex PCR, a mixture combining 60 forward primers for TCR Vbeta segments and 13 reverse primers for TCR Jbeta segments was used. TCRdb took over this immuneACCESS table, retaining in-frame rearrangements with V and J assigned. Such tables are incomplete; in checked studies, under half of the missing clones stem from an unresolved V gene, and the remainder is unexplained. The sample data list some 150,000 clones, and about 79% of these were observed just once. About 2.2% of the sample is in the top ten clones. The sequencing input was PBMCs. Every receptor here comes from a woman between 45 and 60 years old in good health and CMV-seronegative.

CDR3 in DNA: TGTGCCAGCAGCTTACAGGGGCAGACCTACAATGAGCAGTTCTTC. Translating it yields CASSLQGQTYNEQFF. V is TRBV7-6 and J is TRBJ2-1; possibly TRBD1 for D (6 bases). CDR3 length equals 15 residues. The germline V gene has CDR1 SGHVS and CDR2 FNYEAQ. Trimming removed 2 bases at V and 2 bases at J, with 10 bases between.

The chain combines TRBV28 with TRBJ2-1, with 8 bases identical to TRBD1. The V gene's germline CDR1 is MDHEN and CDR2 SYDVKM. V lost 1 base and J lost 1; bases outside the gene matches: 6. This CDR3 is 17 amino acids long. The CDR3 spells CASSLSARTGSYNEQFF. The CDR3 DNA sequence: TGTGCCAGCAGTTTATCCGCGCGGACAGGGTCCTACAATGAGCAGTTCTTC.

CDR3 residues: CASTRSGSSWDTQYF. The DNA for the CDR3 is TGTGCCAGCACCCGTAGCGGATCCTCCTGGGATACGCAGTATTTT. This chain uses TRBV28 with TRBJ2-3; D is perhaps TRBD2 (6 bases). V was shortened by 7 bases and J by 6 bases, with 20 bases between the two germline ends. The germline CDR1 and CDR2 sequences are MDHEN and SYDVKM. The CDR3 is made up of 15 amino acids.

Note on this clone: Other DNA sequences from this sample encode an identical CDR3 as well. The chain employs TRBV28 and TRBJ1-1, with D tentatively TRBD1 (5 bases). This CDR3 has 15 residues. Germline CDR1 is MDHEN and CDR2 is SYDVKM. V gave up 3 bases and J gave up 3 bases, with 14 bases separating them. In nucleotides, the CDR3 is TGTGCCAGCAGTTTGTCTGCGGGGGGTGACACTGAAGCTTTCTTT. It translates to CASSLSAGGDTEAFF.

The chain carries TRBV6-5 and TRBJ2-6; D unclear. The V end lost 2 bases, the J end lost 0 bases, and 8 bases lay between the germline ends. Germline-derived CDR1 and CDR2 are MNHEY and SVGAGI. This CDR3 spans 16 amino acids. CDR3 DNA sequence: TGTGCCAGCAGTTACCTACAGTTCTCTGGGGCCAACGTCCTGACTTTC. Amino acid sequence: CASSYLQFSGANVLTF.

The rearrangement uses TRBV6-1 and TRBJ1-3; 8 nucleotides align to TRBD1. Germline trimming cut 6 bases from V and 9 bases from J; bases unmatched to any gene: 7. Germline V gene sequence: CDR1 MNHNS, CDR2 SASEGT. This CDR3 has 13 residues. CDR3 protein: CASSEDRVPTIYF. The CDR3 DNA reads TGTGCCAGCAGCGAGGACAGGGTGCCCACCATATATTTT.

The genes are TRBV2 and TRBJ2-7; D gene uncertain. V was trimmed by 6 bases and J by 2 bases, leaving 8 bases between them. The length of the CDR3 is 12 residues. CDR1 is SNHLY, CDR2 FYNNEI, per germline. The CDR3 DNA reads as TGTGCCAGCAGCCTTAATACCTACGAGCAGTACTTC. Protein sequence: CASSLNTYEQYF.

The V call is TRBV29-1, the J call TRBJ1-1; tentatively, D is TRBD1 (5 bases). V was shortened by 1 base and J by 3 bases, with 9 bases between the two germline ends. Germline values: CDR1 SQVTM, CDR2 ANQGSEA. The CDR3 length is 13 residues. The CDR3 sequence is CSVEVRGDTEAFF. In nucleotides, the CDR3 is TGCAGCGTTGAAGTCCGGGGGGACACTGAAGCTTTCTTT.

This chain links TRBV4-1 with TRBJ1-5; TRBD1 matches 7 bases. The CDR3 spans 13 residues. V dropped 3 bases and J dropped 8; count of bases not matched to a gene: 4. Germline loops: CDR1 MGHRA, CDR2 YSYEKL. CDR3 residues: CASSQDRLEPQHF. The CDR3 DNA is TGCGCCAGCAGCCAGGACAGGCTGGAGCCCCAGCATTTT.

DNA of the CDR3: TGTGCCAGCAGTTTTGTCGGGACAGGGATCACTGAAGCTTTCTTT. This translates into CASSFVGTGITEAFF. The genes are TRBV28 and TRBJ1-1; 9 bases align to TRBD1. This CDR3 is built from 15 residues. Germline V lookup: CDR1 MDHEN, CDR2 SYDVKM. After removal of 3 bases from V and 4 bases from J, the junction contained 6 bases not matched to a gene. Full variable domain (rest looked up from reference TRBV28 and TRBJ1-1): DVKVTQSSRYLVKRTGEKVFLECVQDMDHENMFWYRQDPGLGLRLIYFSYDVKMKEKGDIPEGYSVSREKKERFSLILESASTNQTSMYLCASSFVGTGITEAFFGQGTRLTVV.

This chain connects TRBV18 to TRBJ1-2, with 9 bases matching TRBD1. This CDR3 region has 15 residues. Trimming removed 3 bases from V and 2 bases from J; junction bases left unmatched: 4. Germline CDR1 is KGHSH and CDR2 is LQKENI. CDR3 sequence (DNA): TGTGCCAGCTCACCGAGGACAGGGGACAACTATGGCTACACCTTC. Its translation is CASSPRTGDNYGYTF.

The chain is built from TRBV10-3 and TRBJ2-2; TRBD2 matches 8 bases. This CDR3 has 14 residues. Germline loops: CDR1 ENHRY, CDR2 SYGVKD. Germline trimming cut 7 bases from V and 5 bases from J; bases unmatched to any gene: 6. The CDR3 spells CAITPTGGTGELFF. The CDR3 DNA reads TGTGCCATCACCCCCACGGGGGGGACCGGGGAGCTGTTTTTT.

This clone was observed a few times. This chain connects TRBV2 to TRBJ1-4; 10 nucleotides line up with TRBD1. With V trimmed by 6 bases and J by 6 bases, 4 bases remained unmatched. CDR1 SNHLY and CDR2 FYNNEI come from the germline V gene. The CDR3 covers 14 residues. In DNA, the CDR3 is TGTGCCAGCAGACCGGGACAGGGGTATGAAAAACTGTTTTTT. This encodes CASRPGQGYEKLFF.

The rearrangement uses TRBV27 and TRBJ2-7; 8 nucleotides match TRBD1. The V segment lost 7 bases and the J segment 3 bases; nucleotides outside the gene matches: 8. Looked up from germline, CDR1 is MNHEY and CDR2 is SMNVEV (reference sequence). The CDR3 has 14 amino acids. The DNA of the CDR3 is TGTGCCAGCACTCTGGGGACAGGCGACTACGAGCAGTACTTC. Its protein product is CASTLGTGDYEQYF.

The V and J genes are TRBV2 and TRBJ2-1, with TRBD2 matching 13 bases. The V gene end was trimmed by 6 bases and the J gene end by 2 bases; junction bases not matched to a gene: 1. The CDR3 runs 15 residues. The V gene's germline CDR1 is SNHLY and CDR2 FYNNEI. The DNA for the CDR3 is TGTGCCAGCAGCGGACTAGCGGGGGCCTACAATGAGCAGTTCTTC. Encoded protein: CASSGLAGAYNEQFF.

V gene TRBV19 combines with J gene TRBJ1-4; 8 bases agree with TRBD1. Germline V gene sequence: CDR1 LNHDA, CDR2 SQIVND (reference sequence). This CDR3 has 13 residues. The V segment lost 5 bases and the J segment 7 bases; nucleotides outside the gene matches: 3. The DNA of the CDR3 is TGTGCCAGTAGTCGGGACAGGTCTGAAAAACTGTTTTTT. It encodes CASSRDRSEKLFF.

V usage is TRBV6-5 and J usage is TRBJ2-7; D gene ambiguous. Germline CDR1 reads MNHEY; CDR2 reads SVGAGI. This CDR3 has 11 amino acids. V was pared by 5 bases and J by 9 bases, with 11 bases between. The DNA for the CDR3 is TGTGCCAGCAGTACCCCCTCCGGGCAGTACTTC. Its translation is CASSTPSGQYF.

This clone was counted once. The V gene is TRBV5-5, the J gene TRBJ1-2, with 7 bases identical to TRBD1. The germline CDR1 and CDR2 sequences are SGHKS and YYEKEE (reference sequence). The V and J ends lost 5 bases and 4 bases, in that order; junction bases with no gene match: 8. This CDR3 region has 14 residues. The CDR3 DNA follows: TGTGCCAGCAGGCTACCGGGGACAGCCTATGGCTACACCTTC. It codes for CASRLPGTAYGYTF.